Below are 3 T cell receptor beta chains sequenced from a single sample in a study of cytomegalovirus exposure and HLA in healthy donors. The method was immunoSEQ multiplex PCR; TCRdb's version includes in-frame clones alone and lacks a portion of them. The sample has some 150,000 clones, 88% seen once. The sequencing input was PBMCs. The receptors derive from a man aged 18 to 29 in good health and CMV-seronegative.

The rearrangement joins TRBV5-1 to TRBJ2-6; 8 nucleotides align to TRBD1. The CDR3 contains 20 residues. V shed 3 bases and J 0 bases; nucleotides not matched to a gene: 14. Germline-derived CDR1 and CDR2 are SGHRS and YFSETQ. CDR3 in amino acids: CASSSASGTGDFSGANVLTF. CDR3 nucleotides: TGCGCCAGCAGCTCCGCCTCCGGGACAGGAGATTTCTCTGGGGCCAACGTCCTGACTTTC.

V usage is TRBV7-9 and J usage is TRBJ1-5; no firm D call. CDR1 and CDR2 from the germline V gene are SEHNR and FQNEAQ (reference sequence). This CDR3 spans 13 amino acids. V lost 4 bases to trimming and J lost 6 bases, with 10 bases between them. The CDR3 here is CASSSEPSQPQHF. For the CDR3, the DNA is TGTGCCAGCAGCTCCGAACCCAGTCAGCCCCAGCATTTT.

The chain links TRBV6-1 to TRBJ1-1; D not certain. The CDR3 is 12 amino acids. V gave up 5 bases and J gave up 8 bases, with 12 bases separating them. In germline, CDR1 is MNHNS, CDR2 SASEGT. The CDR3 DNA is TGTGCCAGCAGTATCCCGGGTCCCGAAGCTTTCTTT. It encodes CASSIPGPEAFF.